One sample yielded the 28 T cell receptor beta chains listed below, sequenced in a study of CXCR3-negative and CXCR3-positive naive CD8 T cells. 5' RACE with UMI labels generated the TRB cDNA libraries. TCRdb reprocessed the 5' RACE reads, keeping one entry per CDR3 protein, no DNA. Listed are some 6,700 distinct CDR3 sequences; more than 1.1% falls within the top ten. Material: naive CXCR3- CD8+ T cells from blood. As to subset: CD45RO-CCR7+CD27+CD95- naive CD8+ T cells lacking CXCR3 (TNR3-). The receptor source for this set is a human donor in good health. Some clones in this sample may be carry-over from other donors' samples.

V is TRBV11-2 and J is TRBJ1-4. CDR3 length equals 12 residues. Germline V gene lookup returns CDR1 SGHAT and CDR2 FQNNGV. CDR3 protein: CASKEEHEKLFF. The complete variable domain, with remaining parts taken from reference TRBV11-2 and TRBJ1-4, reads EAGVAQSPRYKIIEKRQSVAFWCNPISGHATLYWYQQILGQGPKLLIQFQNNGVVDDSQLPKDRFSAERLKGVDSTLKIQPAKLEDSAVYLCASKEEHEKLFFGSGTQLSVL.

This chain connects TRBV29-1 to TRBJ1-2. The germline V gene encodes CDR1 SQVTM and CDR2 ANQGSEA. The CDR3 totals 12 residues. The CDR3 region is CSVDQSGYGYTF.

This chain joins TRBV29-1 and TRBJ2-7. CDR3 length equals 14 residues. CDR1 is SQVTM, CDR2 ANQGSEA, per germline. CDR3 residues: CSVEDGFNPPEQYF.

This clonotype is identified as medium-sized (0.01 to 0.1%) from frequency. The chain employs TRBV5-6 and TRBJ2-7; no DNA is available, so the TRBD1 call from TCRdb remains unchecked. The CDR3 covers 16 residues. The germline V gene encodes CDR1 SGHDT and CDR2 YYEEEE. The CDR3 spells CASSLAGQGIYYEQYF.

This clonotype is labeled medium-sized (0.01 to 0.1%) based on frequency. This chain uses TRBV10-3 with TRBJ2-6. Per germline, CDR1 ENHRY and CDR2 SYGVKD. CDR3 length: 14 amino acids. The CDR3 loop is CAIGTGSGANVLTF.

V usage is TRBV4-1 and J usage is TRBJ2-7; without DNA, the TCRdb call of TRBD1 cannot be checked. The CDR3 has 14 amino acids. CDR1 and CDR2 from the germline V gene are MGHRA and YSYEKL. CDR3 protein: CASSQDRGRWEQYF.

The CDR3 region is CSVVRTLPGSTEAFF. The J gene is TRBJ1-1, the V gene TRBV29-1; TCRdb gives TRBD1 as the D gene, but with no DNA this cannot be confirmed. CDR1 SQVTM and CDR2 ANQGSEA come from the germline V gene. The CDR3 runs to 15 residues.

This chain links TRBV6-2 or TRBV6-3 with TRBJ2-3; checking the TCRdb D call of TRBD1 is not possible without DNA. The CDR3 has 16 residues. Looked up from germline, CDR1 is MNHEY and CDR2 is SVGEGT. CDR3 residues: CASITDADRGLDTQYF.

CDR3 region: CASSFHGVFQPQHF. The rearrangement uses TRBV7-4 and TRBJ1-5. The CDR3 length is 14 residues. Germline-derived CDR1 and CDR2 are SGHVT and SQSDAQ.

The chain has TRBV19 and TRBJ1-2; TCRdb returns TRBD1, unconfirmable since there is no DNA. Germline V gene sequence: CDR1 LNHDA, CDR2 SQIVND (reference sequence). This CDR3 spans 14 amino acids. The CDR3 sequence is CASSIPPTGSGYTF.

In terms of frequency, this clonotype is medium-sized. The V gene is TRBV11-2, the J gene TRBJ1-5; the D call from TCRdb, TRBD1, cannot be confirmed without DNA. CDR3 length: 16 amino acids. The germline V gene has CDR1 SGHAT and CDR2 FQNNGV. CDR3: CASSLGPFGPRQPQHF.

The rearrangement joins TRBV29-1 to TRBJ1-1; no DNA is available, so the TRBD1 call from TCRdb remains unchecked. This CDR3 contains 13 residues. Germline CDR1 is SQVTM and CDR2 is ANQGSEA. CDR3: CSVDNRGNTEAFF.

The chain is built from TRBV28 and TRBJ2-1. Germline V gives CDR1 MDHEN, CDR2 SYDVKM. This CDR3 is 16 amino acids long. This CDR3 is CASSLLAGSSYNEQFF.

This clonotype is medium-sized (0.01 to 0.1%) by frequency. This chain joins TRBV14 and TRBJ1-4; lacking DNA, the TRBD1 call made by TCRdb goes unchecked. The CDR3 loop spans 17 amino acids. Germline lookup yields CDR1 SGHDN and CDR2 FVKESK. CDR3 region: CASSQYQQDTTNEKLFF.

In terms of frequency, this clonotype is medium-sized (0.01 to 0.1%). The V call is TRBV19, the J call TRBJ2-7; TCRdb's D call of TRBD1 is untestable without DNA. Germline V gives CDR1 LNHDA, CDR2 SQIVND (reference sequence). The CDR3 loop spans 14 amino acids. The CDR3 loop is CASSPRDTLGEQYF.

The rearrangement uses TRBV5-1 and TRBJ2-7; without DNA, the TCRdb call of TRBD1 cannot be checked. CDR3 size: 21 residues. CDR1 and CDR2 from the germline V gene are SGHRS and YFSETQ. CDR3 in amino acids: CASSPMPTGRGRAMTYYEQYF.

The chain joins TRBV5-1 to TRBJ2-7. Germline V lookup: CDR1 SGHRS, CDR2 YFSETQ. There are 11 residues in the CDR3. The chain's CDR3 is CASSDSYEQYF. The full variable domain, completed using reference TRBV5-1 and TRBJ2-7, is KAGVTQTPRYLIKTRGQQVTLSCSPISGHRSVSWYQQTPGQGLQFLFEYFSETQRNKGNFPGRFSGRQFSNSRSEMNVSTLELGDSALYLCASSDSYEQYFGPGTRLTVT.

This chain links TRBV7-6 with TRBJ2-7; lacking DNA, the TRBD2 call made by TCRdb goes unchecked. Germline V CDR1 and CDR2: SGHVS, FNYEAQ. CDR3 size: 15 residues. CDR3: CASSQTSGEGDEQYF. The whole variable domain, remainder taken from reference TRBV7-6 and TRBJ2-7, is GAGVSQSPRYKVTKRGQDVALRCDPISGHVSLYWYRQALGQGPEFLTYFNYEAQQDKSGLPNDRFSAERPEGSISTLTIQRTEQRDSAMYRCASSQTSGEGDEQYFGPGTRLTVT.

In terms of frequency, this clonotype is medium-sized. The chain combines TRBV5-1 with TRBJ2-6; absent DNA, TCRdb's TRBD1 call cannot be checked. CDR1 is SGHRS and CDR2 is YFSETQ in the germline V gene. This CDR3 is built from 17 residues. This chain's CDR3 is CASTPGTGGAGANVLTF.

The CDR3 sequence: CASSRQRVADEQFF. The chain employs TRBV12-3 or TRBV12-4 and TRBJ2-1; TCRdb selects TRBD2, and the lack of DNA leaves this call unchecked. This CDR3 has 14 amino acids.

The rearrangement links TRBV10-2 to TRBJ2-7; absent DNA, TCRdb's TRBD2 call cannot be checked. This CDR3 spans 15 amino acids. CDR1 is WSHSY and CDR2 is SAAADI in the germline V gene. The CDR3 spells CASRTSGTPVYEQYF.

The rearrangement joins TRBV3-1 to TRBJ2-2. CDR1 is LGHDT and CDR2 is YNNKEL in the germline V gene (reference sequence). The CDR3 runs to 14 residues. CDR3 in amino acids: CASSSQGWTGELFF.

Its frequency marks this clonotype as medium-sized. The chain recombines TRBV10-3 with TRBJ2-7; the D gene TCRdb calls, TRBD1, cannot be checked with no DNA. There are 17 residues in the CDR3. Germline V CDR1 and CDR2: ENHRY, SYGVKD. This chain's CDR3 is CAISEGGEGQGHYEQYF.

By frequency, this clonotype registers medium-sized. This chain links TRBV29-1 with TRBJ2-7. The length of the CDR3 is 12 residues. CDR1 SQVTM and CDR2 ANQGSEA come from the germline V gene. CDR3 protein: CSVEDVAYEQYF.

This chain connects TRBV4-3 to TRBJ1-1; no DNA is available, so the TRBD1 call from TCRdb remains unchecked. CDR1 LGHNA and CDR2 YSLEER come from the germline V gene. The CDR3 runs 13 residues. This chain's CDR3 is CASSQTAGQLAFF.

This clonotype registers medium-sized by frequency. The chain recombines TRBV12-5 with TRBJ1-1. The CDR3 extends over 14 amino acids. Germline CDR1 LGHNT, CDR2 FRNRAP. The chain's CDR3 is CASGLVDPRTEAFF.

V usage is TRBV19 and J usage is TRBJ2-1; the TCRdb D gene call, TRBD2, has no DNA to confirm it. The CDR3 covers 16 residues. Germline CDR1 and CDR2: LNHDA and SQIVND (reference sequence). The chain's CDR3 is CASSLGLAGVGNEQFF.

CDR3 sequence reads: CASSYSKLQNEQFF. The chain carries TRBV6-5 and TRBJ2-1. CDR3 length: 14 residues. Germline CDR1 MNHEY, CDR2 SVGAGI.